The 25 T cell receptor beta chains below were found in one sample sequenced in a study of blood T cells in healthy people across ages. The authors ran a second PCR of roughly 6 to 12 cycles using a sample-barcoded 5' primer and a J-beta primer mix. TCRdb called the 5' RACE reads again in MiXCR, with one record for every CDR3 protein. The profile shows more than 550,000 distinct CDR3 sequences, 20% to 25% of them singletons. The sequenced sample consisted of blood. The receptors originated from a man between 65 and 85 years old in good health.

This clonotype was observed a few times. The chain recombines TRBV11-3 with TRBJ1-1, with D possibly matching TRBD1 (6 bases). This CDR3 is 14 amino acids long. V lost 0 bases and J lost 4, with 9 bases in between. Per the germline V gene, CDR1 is SGHNT and CDR2 is YENEEA. This CDR3 is CASSLEPQGTEAFF. For the CDR3, the DNA is TGTGCCAGCAGCTTAGAACCACAGGGCACTGAAGCTTTCTTT.

The CDR3 is CASRNHGPTNEKLFF. The CDR3 nucleotides are TGTGCCAGCAGAAACCACGGTCCAACTAATGAAAAACTGTTTTTT. The chain has TRBV21-1 and TRBJ1-4. TRBV21-1 is a pseudogene locus. There are 15 residues in the CDR3.

The chain links TRBV3-1 to TRBJ2-7; a weak D match, TRBD1 (5 bases). The J call is in doubt because the DNA end fits TRBJ2-1 better. Germline CDR1 and CDR2: LGHDT and YNNKEL (reference sequence). This CDR3 spans 15 amino acids. As DNA, the CDR3 is TGTGCCAGCAGCCAAGCGACAGTGGGATACAATGAGCAGTTCTTC. Translated, it gives CASSQATVGYNEQFF.

Only a few counts were recorded for this clonotype. This chain links TRBV19 with TRBJ2-3; D gene uncertain. The CDR3 extends over 14 amino acids. V lost 3 bases to trimming and J lost 5 bases, with 12 bases between them. The V gene's germline CDR1 is LNHDA and CDR2 SQIVND (reference sequence). CDR3 nucleotides: TGTGCCAGTAGTATTCTGGGATGGGGAGATACGCAGTATTTT. It encodes CASSILGWGDTQYF. Full variable domain (outside the CDR3, taken from reference TRBV19 and TRBJ2-3): DGGITQSPKYLFRKEGQNVTLSCEQNLNHDAMYWYRQDPGQGLRLIYYSQIVNDFQKGDIAEGYSVSREKKESFPLTVTSAQKNPTAFYLCASSILGWGDTQYFGPGTRLTVL.

This clonotype was picked up many times. As DNA, the CDR3 is TGCAGCGTTGAGGGGGACGGGAGATCCTACGAGCAGTACTTC. The encoded protein is CSVEGDGRSYEQYF. The chain links TRBV29-1 to TRBJ2-7, with D maybe TRBD2 (6 bases). Trimming left V 3 bases short and J 1 base short, with 13 bases between. Germline-derived CDR1 and CDR2 are SQVTM and ANQGSEA. The CDR3 length is 14 residues.

The V and J genes are TRBV20-1 and TRBJ1-5; a weak D match, TRBD1 (5 bases). Trimming took 1 base from V and 3 from J, leaving 13 bases between them. The length of the CDR3 is 15 residues. Germline loops: CDR1 DFQATT, CDR2 SNEGSKA (reference sequence). In nucleotides, the CDR3 is TGCAGTGCTAGAGGGCCAGGGTCCAACAATCAGCCCCAGCATTTT. Translating gives CSARGPGSNNQPQHF.

This clonotype has more than one count but fewer than ten. The V and J genes are TRBV14 and TRBJ1-1, with D uncertain. The germline CDR1 and CDR2 sequences are SGHDN and FVKESK. The CDR3 contains 14 residues. Between the trimmed V and J ends, which lost 3 bases and 6 bases, there was a span of 14 bases. CDR3 in DNA: TGTGCCAGCAGCCAGCCTCGGAGAAGTGCTGAAGCTTTCTTT. Amino acids: CASSQPRRSAEAFF.

This sequence joins TRBV7-9 and TRBJ2-5, with 10 bases fitting TRBD2. The tail of the sequence fits TRBJ2-7 better, so the J call may be wrong. The CDR3 totals 15 residues. Germline-derived CDR1 and CDR2 are SEHNR and FQNEAQ (reference sequence). CDR3 protein: CASSNPSGGLYEQYF. CDR3 nucleotide sequence: TGTGCCAGCAGCAACCCTAGCGGGGGACTCTACGAGCAGTACTTC.

This chain joins TRBV6-6 and TRBJ1-2; TRBD1 might be the D (5 bases). CDR3 length: 12 residues. Trimming took 8 bases from V and 7 from J, leaving 14 bases between them. Germline V lookup: CDR1 MNHNY, CDR2 SVGAGI (reference sequence). The CDR3 here is CASRNQGGGYTF. Here the CDR3 DNA reads TGTGCCAGCCGTAACCAGGGAGGTGGCTACACCTTC.

This CDR3 is CASRPTSGGNNEQFF. The CDR3 nucleotides read TGTGCCAGCAGGCCGACTAGCGGGGGAAACAATGAGCAGTTCTTC. The gene calls are TRBV7-2 and TRBJ2-1; TRBD2 matches at 12 bases. Per the germline V gene, CDR1 is SGHTA and CDR2 is FQGNSA. The CDR3 covers 15 residues. J gave up 5 bases and V 6 bases, and 5 bases lay outside the gene matches.

This clonotype was counted a few times. The chain recombines TRBV12-3 or TRBV12-4 with TRBJ2-1, with D possibly TRBD1 on 6 matching bases. This CDR3 contains 17 residues. V lost 6 bases, J lost 0 bases, and 18 bases lay in between. CDR3 in amino acids: CASSDQGLGSSYNEQFF. The CDR3 region has the DNA TGTGCCAGCAGCGACCAGGGGTTGGGAAGCTCCTACAATGAGCAGTTCTTC.

This clonotype was seen only a few times. The chain links TRBV10-3 to TRBJ1-6; D is unresolved. Germline loops: CDR1 ENHRY, CDR2 SYGVKD. Trimming pared 4 bases from V and 5 bases from J, leaving 15 bases between. The CDR3 extends over 16 amino acids. The CDR3 sequence: CAISGVLLRDNSPLHF. CDR3 in DNA: TGTGCCATCAGTGGGGTCCTACTGCGTGATAATTCACCCCTCCACTTT.

The CDR3: CASSLRLAEETQYF. DNA for the CDR3: TGTGCCAGCAGTTTGCGGCTAGCAGAAGAGACCCAGTACTTC. This sequence joins TRBV12-3 or TRBV12-4 and TRBJ2-5; D is possibly TRBD2 (5 bases). Trimming left V 3 bases short and J 3 bases short, with 11 bases between. CDR3 length: 14 residues.

This clonotype came up a few times. This sequence joins TRBV15 and TRBJ1-4; TRBD1 aligns across 8 bases. CDR3 size: 16 residues. V dropped 4 bases and J dropped 0; count of bases not matched to a gene: 4. Germline loops: CDR1 LNHNV, CDR2 YYDKDF (reference sequence). The CDR3 is CATSTGQAATNEKLFF. In DNA, the CDR3 is TGTGCCACCAGCACGGGACAGGCGGCAACTAATGAAAAACTGTTTTTT.

In its sample, this clonotype was seen a few times. In nucleotides, the CDR3 is TGTGCCAGCAGTTTTTGGGGCAGGGGAAGCTCTGGGGCCAACGTCCTGACTTTC. The encoded protein is CASSFWGRGSSGANVLTF. The chain recombines TRBV12-3 or TRBV12-4 with TRBJ2-6; D possibly corresponds to TRBD1 (6 bases). The ends were cut back, 3 bases at V and 0 bases at J, with 15 bases in the middle. The CDR3 is 18 amino acids.

In its sample, this clonotype was seen a few times. The CDR3 sequence is CASSAGLDSYEQYV. The DNA of the CDR3 is TGTGCCAGCAGCGCGGGACTAGATTCCTACGAGCAGTACGTC. This chain uses TRBV7-3 with TRBJ2-7; 8 bases are shared with TRBD2. The CDR3 length is 14 residues. Unmatched junction bases numbered 4, after V lost 5 bases and J lost 1 base. In germline, CDR1 is SGHTA, CDR2 FQGTGA.

This clonotype has more than one count but fewer than ten. The chain links TRBV12-3 or TRBV12-4 to TRBJ1-3, with TRBD1 as a possible D gene (5 bases). V shed 3 bases and J shed 4 bases, with 13 bases lying between them. The CDR3 runs to 15 residues. This chain's CDR3 is CASSLGQGDGNTIYF. CDR3 sequence (DNA): TGTGCCAGCAGTTTGGGTCAGGGCGACGGAAACACCATATATTTT.

The rearrangement joins TRBV7-2 to TRBJ1-4; D is undetermined. The CDR3 runs 14 residues. With 11 bases removed from V and 0 bases from J, the gap between germline ends came to 13 bases. Germline V CDR1 and CDR2: SGHTA, FQGNSA. CDR3 sequence (DNA): TGTGCCGGCACGTTCGGGACAACTAATGAAAAACTGTTTTTT. It encodes CAGTFGTTNEKLFF.

There are many counts of this clonotype. The rearrangement links TRBV5-6 to TRBJ2-3; D ambiguous. The V gene lost 4 bases and the J gene lost 1 base, with 10 bases spanning the gap. The CDR3 runs 14 residues. CDR1 is SGHDT, CDR2 YYEEEE, per germline. CDR3 coding DNA: TGTGCCAGCAGCCGACAAGACCGCACAGATACGCAGTATTTT. This encodes CASSRQDRTDTQYF. The entire variable domain, with the rest obtained from reference TRBV5-6 and TRBJ2-3, is as follows: DAGVTQSPTHLIKTRGQQVTLRCSPKSGHDTVSWYQQALGQGPQFIFQYYEEEERQRGNFPDRFSGHQFPNYSSELNVNALLLGDSALYLCASSRQDRTDTQYFGPGTRLTVL.

This clonotype was detected many times. The chain has TRBV29-1 and TRBJ2-5; D is uncertain. The V gene lost 4 bases and the J gene lost 2 bases, with 8 bases spanning the gap. Per germline, CDR1 SQVTM and CDR2 ANQGSEA. This CDR3 has 12 amino acids. The CDR3 sequence: CSVAVVQETQYF. The CDR3, as DNA: TGCAGCGTTGCAGTTGTACAAGAGACCCAGTACTTC.

This clonotype was observed many times. The chain has TRBV7-2 and TRBJ2-1; 10 positions match TRBD2. The CDR3 totals 15 residues. Germline assignment: CDR1 SGHTA and CDR2 FQGNSA. Trimming cost V 4 bases and J 6 bases; bases outside gene matches: 6. The CDR3 spells CASSYLGLAANEQFF. The CDR3, as DNA: TGTGCCAGCAGCTATCTCGGACTAGCGGCCAATGAGCAGTTCTTC.

On this clonotype: This sequence may be a read error, since a much larger clone differs from it by one base. The V and J genes are TRBV7-9 and TRBJ2-1; D is undetermined. The germline V gene encodes CDR1 SEHNR and CDR2 FQNEAQ (reference sequence). The CDR3 has 13 residues. The CDR3: CARSLTSSNEQFF. The CDR3 nucleotides are TGTGCCAGAAGCTTAACATCCTCCAATGAGCAGTTCTTC.

The chain employs TRBV2 and TRBJ1-5; D is ambiguous. V was cut by 2 bases and J by 3 bases, with 11 bases left in between. From germline, CDR1 is SNHLY and CDR2 FYNNEI. The CDR3 has 15 residues. The CDR3 bases are TGTGCCAGCAGTGAAACACGGAGCTACAATCAGCCCCAGCATTTT. Amino acids: CASSETRSYNQPQHF.

This rearrangement joins TRBV7-9 to TRBJ1-1; D call uncertain. Per germline, CDR1 SEHNR and CDR2 FQNEAQ (reference sequence). The CDR3 consists of 15 residues. Trimming removed 8 bases at V and 2 bases at J, with 18 bases between. CDR3 amino acids: CASLEGGGLNTEAFF. In DNA, the CDR3 is TGTGCCAGCCTCGAGGGAGGTGGGCTTAACACTGAAGCTTTCTTT. The whole variable domain, remainder taken from reference TRBV7-9 and TRBJ1-1, is DTGVSQNPRHKITKRGQNVTFRCDPISEHNRLYWYRQTLGQGPEFLTYFQNEAQLEKSRLLSDRFSAERPKGSFSTLEIQRTEQGDSAMYLCASLEGGGLNTEAFFGQGTRLTVV.

A few counts support this clonotype. V gene TRBV20-1 combines with J gene TRBJ2-2; D might be TRBD1 (5 bases). CDR1 and CDR2 from the germline V gene are DFQATT and SNEGSKA (reference sequence). CDR3 size: 13 residues. V was clipped by 4 bases and J by 4 bases, with 10 bases between them. In DNA form, the CDR3 reads TGCAGTGCTATCAGGGTATCCACCGGGGAGCTGTTTTTT. It translates to CSAIRVSTGELFF.